The clone carrying this TCR beta chain was seen just once. The data derive from a study of blood T cell repertoires in COVID-19. This table comes from immunoSEQ multiplex PCR, and its TCRdb copy is limited to in-frame clones, with some not included. This table holds around 500,000 clones, approximately 90% found once. Germline CDR1 and CDR2: WSHSY and SAAADI. The germline V and J ends were trimmed by 4 bases and 1 base, with 20 bases remaining between them. The CDR3 spans 18 residues. The sequencing input was PBMCs or T cells enriched from blood (not recorded which). The gene calls are TRBV10-2 and TRBJ2-4; tentatively, D is TRBD1 (6 bases). The sequence derives from a woman between 40 and 50 years old who had recovered from COVID-19. The CDR3 loop is CASSAALGAQGAKNIQYF. The CDR3 coding sequence is TGCGCCAGCAGTGCGGCTCTTGGGGCCCAGGGGGCCAAAAACATTCAGTACTTC.